The rows below give T cell receptor beta chains drawn from one sample of a study of T-cell reconstitution after alpha-beta-depleted transplantation in children. TCRdb ran MiXCR on the PCR reads and lists one entry per CDR3 protein. The sample shows 400,000 to 500,000 distinct CDR3 sequences, under 13% of them seen only once. This material consisted of PBMCs from the stem cell graft donor, taken from the stem cell graft. These receptors all come from a human donor who donated a stem cell graft to a child with acute myeloid leukemia. CDR3s include the opening cysteine and the closing phenylalanine or tryptophan. Fields, in order: V gene, J gene, D gene, clone size, CDR3 DNA, CDR3 protein. A D gene is named only where the DNA matches it firmly. Rows give clone size only sometimes, using once, few, many, or a class for an expanded clone.

TRBV6-4	TRBJ2-3	TRBD2	few	TGTGCCAGCACACCGGGACTAGCGGGAGCCCCCGCCGGGGCAGATACGCAGTATTTT	CASTPGLAGAPAGADTQYF
TRBV20-1	TRBJ2-2	TRBD1	.	TGCAGTGCTAGAGATTCCCAGGGGGCGAACACCGGGGAGCTGTTTTTT	CSARDSQGANTGELFF
TRBV25-1	TRBJ1-1	.	many	TGTGCCAGCAGTGAATTACTGGACGGAGAAGCTTTCTTT	CASSELLDGEAFF
TRBV4-1	TRBJ2-3	.	.	TGCGCCAGCAGTCAGGGACGGGACAATACGCAGTATTTT	CASSQGRDNTQYF
TRBV7-9	TRBJ2-1	.	many	TGTGCCAGCAGCTTAGTAGGGGGGCAAGATGAGCAGTTCTTC	CASSLVGGQDEQFF
TRBV3-1	TRBJ2-3	.	.	TGTGCCAGCAGGAGGAGCACAGATACGCAGTATTTT	CASRRSTDTQYF
TRBV5-1	TRBJ2-2	.	few	TGCGCCAGCAGCCCTGACGCGGCCCGGACCGGGGAGCTGTTTTTT	CASSPDAARTGELFF
TRBV6-1	TRBJ2-1	TRBD2	few	TGTGCCAGCGAGGGACAAACTAGCGGGGGAACCAATGAGCAGTTCTTC	CASEGQTSGGTNEQFF
TRBV12-3/TRBV12-4	TRBJ1-2	.	many	TGTGCCAGCGGGATCAAAGGTGGCTACACCTTC	CASGIKGGYTF
TRBV20-1	TRBJ2-6	TRBD1	.	TGCAGTGCCAGGGACAGGGGGAACTCTGGGGCCAACGTCCTGACTTTC	CSARDRGNSGANVLTF
TRBV20-1	TRBJ2-2	.	.	TGCAGTGCCCTGGGGTCTAGAAACACCGGGGAGCTGTTTTTT	CSALGSRNTGELFF
TRBV6-1	TRBJ2-1	.	.	TGTGCCAGCAGTGAAATGGTGGGGTACAATGAGCAGTTCTTC	CASSEMVGYNEQFF
TRBV7-3	TRBJ2-7	TRBD2	many	TGTGCCAGCAGCTTGCTGGCGGGAGAATCCTACGAGCAGTACTTC	CASSLLAGESYEQYF
TRBV20-1	TRBJ2-1	TRBD2	few	TGCAGTGCTGCGGGAGGCGGTTACAATGAGCAGTTCTTC	CSAAGGGYNEQFF
TRBV20-1	TRBJ1-3	.	.	TGCAGTGCTAGACTTTCCACTAGGGCAGCAGCATCTGGAAACACCATATATTTT	CSARLSTRAAASGNTIYF
TRBV25-1	TRBJ2-1	.	.	TGTGCCAGCAGCGACATATGGACACCCGCTCCCCCTAAATACAATGAGCAGTTCTTC	CASSDIWTPAPPKYNEQFF
TRBV29-1	TRBJ2-1	TRBD2	.	TGCAGCGTTGAAGCCGGGCCTAGCGGGGACAATGAGCAGTTCTTC	CSVEAGPSGDNEQFF
TRBV9	TRBJ2-3	TRBD1	many	TGTGCCAGCAGCGCTAACGTCAGGGGGACGACAGATACGCAGTATTTT	CASSANVRGTTDTQYF
TRBV19	TRBJ2-3	TRBD2	.	TGTGCCAGTAGCCAGCGGGAGGTGGCAGATACGCAGTATTTT	CASSQREVADTQYF
TRBV7-8	TRBJ2-4	.	many	TGTGCCAGCAGCAACTTTTGGGGAAGGAACATTCAGTACTTC	CASSNFWGRNIQYF
TRBV20-1	TRBJ1-2	.	few	TGCAGTGCGTCGACAGCGGGGGGCTACACCTTC	CSASTAGGYTF
TRBV7-9	TRBJ2-1	.	few	TGTGCCAGCAGCCCCTTCGCCAGGGCCTCCTACAATGAGCAGTTCTTC	CASSPFARASYNEQFF
TRBV7-2	TRBJ1-4	.	.	TGTGCCAGCAGCTTAGTCCGAGCCTGGAATGAAAAACTGTTTTTT	CASSLVRAWNEKLFF
TRBV19	TRBJ2-3	.	.	TGTGCCAGTAGTAGAACCTACACAGATACGCAGTATTTT	CASSRTYTDTQYF
TRBV10-3	TRBJ2-2	.	few	TGTGCCATCAGCCAAGACGGTACCGGGGAGCTGTTTTTT	CAISQDGTGELFF